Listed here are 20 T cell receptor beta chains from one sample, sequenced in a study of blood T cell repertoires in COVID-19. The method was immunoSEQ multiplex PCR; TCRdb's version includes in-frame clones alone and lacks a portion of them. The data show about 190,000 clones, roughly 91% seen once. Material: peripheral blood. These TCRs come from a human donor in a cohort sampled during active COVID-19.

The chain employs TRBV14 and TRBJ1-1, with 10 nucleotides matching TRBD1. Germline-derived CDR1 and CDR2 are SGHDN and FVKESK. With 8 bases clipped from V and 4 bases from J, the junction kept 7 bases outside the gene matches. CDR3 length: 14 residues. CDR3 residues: CASSRTGGITEAFF. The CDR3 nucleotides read TGTGCCAGCTCCAGGACAGGGGGGATCACTGAAGCTTTCTTT.

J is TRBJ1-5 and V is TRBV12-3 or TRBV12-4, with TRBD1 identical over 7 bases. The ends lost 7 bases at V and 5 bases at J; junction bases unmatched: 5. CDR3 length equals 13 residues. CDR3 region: CASKGGEDQPQHF. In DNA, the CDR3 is TGTGCCAGCAAAGGGGGCGAGGATCAGCCCCAGCATTTT.

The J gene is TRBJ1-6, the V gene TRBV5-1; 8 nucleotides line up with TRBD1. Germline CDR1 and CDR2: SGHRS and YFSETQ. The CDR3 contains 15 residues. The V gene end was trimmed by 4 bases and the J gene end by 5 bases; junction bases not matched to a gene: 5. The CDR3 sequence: CASSMTGVNNSPLHF. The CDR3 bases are TGCGCCAGCAGCATGACAGGGGTCAATAATTCACCCCTCCACTTT.

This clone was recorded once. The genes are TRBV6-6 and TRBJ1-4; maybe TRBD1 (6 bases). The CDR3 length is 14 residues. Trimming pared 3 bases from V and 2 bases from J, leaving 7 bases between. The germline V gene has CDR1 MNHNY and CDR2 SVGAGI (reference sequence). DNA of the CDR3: TGTGCCAGCAGTTATAGGGGGACTAATGAAAAACTGTTTTTT. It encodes CASSYRGTNEKLFF.

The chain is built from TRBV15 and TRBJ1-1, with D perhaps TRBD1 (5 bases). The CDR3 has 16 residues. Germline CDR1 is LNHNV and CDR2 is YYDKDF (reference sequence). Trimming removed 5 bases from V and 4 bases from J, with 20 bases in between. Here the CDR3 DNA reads TGTGCCACCAGCGGGGGTGTAGGGCTCGGGGGCACTGAAGCTTTCTTT. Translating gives CATSGGVGLGGTEAFF.

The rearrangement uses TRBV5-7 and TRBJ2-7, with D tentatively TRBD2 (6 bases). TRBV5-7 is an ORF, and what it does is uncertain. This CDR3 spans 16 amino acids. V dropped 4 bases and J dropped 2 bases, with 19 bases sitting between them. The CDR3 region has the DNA TGTGCCAGCAGCGTGGGGCCGGGGAGGATACCCTACGAGCAGTACTTC. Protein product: CASSVGPGRIPYEQYF.

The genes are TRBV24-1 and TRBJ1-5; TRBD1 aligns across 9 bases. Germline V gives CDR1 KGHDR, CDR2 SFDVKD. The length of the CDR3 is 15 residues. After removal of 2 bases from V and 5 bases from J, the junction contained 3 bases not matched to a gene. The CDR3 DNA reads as TGTGCCACCAGTGATTCTACAGGGGGCTATCAGCCCCAGCATTTT. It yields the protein CATSDSTGGYQPQHF.

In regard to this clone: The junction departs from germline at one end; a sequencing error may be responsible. The CDR3 coding sequence is TGTGCCATCAGTCCCCGACTAGCGGGAGTAGAGCAGTACTTC. It yields the protein CAISPRLAGVEQYF. The rearrangement links TRBV28 to TRBJ2-7; 12 bases fit TRBD2. This CDR3 region has 14 residues. Germline assignment: CDR1 MDHEN and CDR2 SYDVKM.

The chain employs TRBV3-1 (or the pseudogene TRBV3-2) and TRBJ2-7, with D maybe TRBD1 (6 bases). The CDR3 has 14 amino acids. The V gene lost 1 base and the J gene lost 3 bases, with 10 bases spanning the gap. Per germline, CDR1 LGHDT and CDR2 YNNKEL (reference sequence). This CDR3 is CASSQGQVGYEQYF. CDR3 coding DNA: TGTGCCAGCAGCCAAGGACAGGTGGGCTACGAGCAGTACTTC.

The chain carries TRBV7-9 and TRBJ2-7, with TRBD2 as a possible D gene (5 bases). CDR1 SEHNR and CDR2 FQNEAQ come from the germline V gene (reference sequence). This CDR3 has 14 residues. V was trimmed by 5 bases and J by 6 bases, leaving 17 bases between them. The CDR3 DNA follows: TGTGCCAGCAGCATCACTGGATCGGCGGGCGAGCAGTACTTC. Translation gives CASSITGSAGEQYF.

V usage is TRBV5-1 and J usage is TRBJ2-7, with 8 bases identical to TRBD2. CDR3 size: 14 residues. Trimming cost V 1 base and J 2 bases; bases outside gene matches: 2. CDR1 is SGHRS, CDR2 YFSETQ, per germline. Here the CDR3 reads CASSLTSGTYEQYF. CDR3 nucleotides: TGCGCCAGCAGCTTGACTAGCGGAACCTACGAGCAGTACTTC. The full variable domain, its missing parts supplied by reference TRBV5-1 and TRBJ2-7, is KAGVTQTPRYLIKTRGQQVTLSCSPISGHRSVSWYQQTPGQGLQFLFEYFSETQRNKGNFPGRFSGRQFSNSRSEMNVSTLELGDSALYLCASSLTSGTYEQYFGPGTRLTVT.

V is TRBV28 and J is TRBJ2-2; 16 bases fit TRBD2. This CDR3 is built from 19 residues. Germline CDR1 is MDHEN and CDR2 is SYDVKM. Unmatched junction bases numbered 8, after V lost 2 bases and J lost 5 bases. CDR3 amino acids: CASSLLPGLAGGPTGELFF. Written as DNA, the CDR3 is TGTGCCAGCAGTTTACTCCCGGGACTAGCGGGAGGGCCGACCGGGGAGCTGTTTTTT.

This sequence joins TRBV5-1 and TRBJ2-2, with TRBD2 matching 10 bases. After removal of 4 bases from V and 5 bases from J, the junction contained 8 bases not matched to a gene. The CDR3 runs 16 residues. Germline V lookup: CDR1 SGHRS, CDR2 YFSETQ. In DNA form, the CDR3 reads TGCGCCAGCAGCCTGGTACCTAGCGGGAGTACCGGGGAGCTGTTTTTT. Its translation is CASSLVPSGSTGELFF.

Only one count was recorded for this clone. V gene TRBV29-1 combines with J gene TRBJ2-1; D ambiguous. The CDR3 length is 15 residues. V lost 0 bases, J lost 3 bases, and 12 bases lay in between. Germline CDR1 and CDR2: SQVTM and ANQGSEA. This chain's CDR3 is CSVEDLSEDYNEQFF. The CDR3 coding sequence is TGCAGCGTTGAAGATCTCAGTGAGGACTACAATGAGCAGTTCTTC.

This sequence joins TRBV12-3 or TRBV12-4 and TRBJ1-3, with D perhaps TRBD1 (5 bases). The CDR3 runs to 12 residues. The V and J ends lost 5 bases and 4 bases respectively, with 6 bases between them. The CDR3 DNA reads TGTGCCAGCAGTGCAGGGGGAAACACCATATATTTT. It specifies CASSAGGNTIYF.

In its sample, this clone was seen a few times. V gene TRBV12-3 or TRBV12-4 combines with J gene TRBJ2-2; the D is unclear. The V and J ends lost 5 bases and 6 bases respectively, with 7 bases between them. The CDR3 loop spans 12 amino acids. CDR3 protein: CASSRLPGELFF. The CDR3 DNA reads TGTGCCAGCAGTCGACTCCCCGGGGAGCTGTTTTTT.

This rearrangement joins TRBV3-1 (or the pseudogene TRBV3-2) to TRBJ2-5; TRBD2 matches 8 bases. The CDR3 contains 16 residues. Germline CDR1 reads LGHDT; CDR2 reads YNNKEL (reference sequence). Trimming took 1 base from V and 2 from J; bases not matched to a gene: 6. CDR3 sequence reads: CASSQALAGRQETQYF. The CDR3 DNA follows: TGTGCCAGCAGCCAAGCCCTAGCGGGTCGACAAGAGACCCAGTACTTC.

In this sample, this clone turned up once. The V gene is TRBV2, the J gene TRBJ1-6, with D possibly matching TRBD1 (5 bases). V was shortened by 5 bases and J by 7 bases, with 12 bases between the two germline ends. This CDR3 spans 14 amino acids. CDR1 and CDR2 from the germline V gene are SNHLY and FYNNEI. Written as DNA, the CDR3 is TGTGCCAGCAGTCCTGACGGGGGGAATTCACCCCTCCACTTT. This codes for CASSPDGGNSPLHF.

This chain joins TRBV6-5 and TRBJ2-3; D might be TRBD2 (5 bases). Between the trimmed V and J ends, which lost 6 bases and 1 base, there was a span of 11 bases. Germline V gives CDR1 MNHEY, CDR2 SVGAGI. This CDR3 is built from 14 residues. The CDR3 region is CASSDYSRTDTQYF. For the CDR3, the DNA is TGTGCCAGCAGCGACTACAGCCGCACAGATACGCAGTATTTT.

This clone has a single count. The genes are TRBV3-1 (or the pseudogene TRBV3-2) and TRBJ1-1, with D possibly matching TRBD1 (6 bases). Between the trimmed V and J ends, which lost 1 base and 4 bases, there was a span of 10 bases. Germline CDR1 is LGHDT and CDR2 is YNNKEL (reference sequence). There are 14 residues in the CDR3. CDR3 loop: CASSQVQGSTEAFF. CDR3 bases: TGTGCCAGCAGCCAAGTACAGGGAAGCACTGAAGCTTTCTTT.